Listed below are T cell receptor beta chains from one sample, sequenced in a study of tumor and adjacent non-tumor tissue in lung cancer. MiXCR was run by TCRdb on the multiplex PCR reads, yielding one entry per CDR3 protein. Of approximately 70,000 distinct CDR3 sequences in the sample, roughly 72% were seen once. The source material was lung tumor tissue. These receptors were collected from a man aged 55 to 70 with non-small cell lung cancer. Each CDR3 is given with its conserved first and last residue. A D gene is named only where the DNA matches it firmly. Expanded clones get a size class; other rows say once, few or many, or leave the size out.

NA,TRBJ2-7,NA,TRBV20-1,12,CSASDRPDKQYF,TGCAGTGCGAGCGACAGACCCGACAAGCAATACTTC
NA,TRBJ2-6,TRBD2,TRBV10-3,20,CAISVQGTSGRDSGANVLTF,TGTGCCATCAGTGTACAAGGGACTAGCGGGAGGGACTCGGGGGCCAACGTCCTGACTTTC
NA,TRBJ1-6,NA,TRBV5-5,17,CASSLTGTRGGDSLLHF,TGTGCCAGCAGCTTAACCGGGACAAGGGGCGGCGATTCACTCCTCCACTTT
many,TRBJ2-7,TRBD2,TRBV20-1,14,CSARARLAKYEQYF,TGCAGTGCTAGGGCGCGACTAGCCAAATACGAGCAGTACTTC
NA,TRBJ2-7,NA,TRBV5-6,14,CTSSMPRNSAEQYF,TGTACCAGCAGCATGCCTCGCAACAGTGCCGAGCAGTACTTC
NA,TRBJ2-6,NA,TRBV6-5,16,CDSSYSLGSGANVLTF,TGTGACAGCAGTTACTCCCTAGGCTCTGGGGCTAACGTCCTGACTTTC
NA,TRBJ2-7,TRBD2,TRBV20-1,14,CSAVRTSGGYEQYF,TGCAGTGCTGTAAGGACTAGCGGGGGCTACGAGCAGTACTTC
NA,TRBJ2-5,NA,TRBV6-6,12,CASRFEGGTQHF,TGTGCCAGCAGGTTCGAGGGGGGGACCCAGCACTTC
NA,TRBJ2-1,NA,TRBV6-2/TRBV6-3,13,CASSCSQGGEQFF,TGTGCCAGCAGTTGCTCACAGGGAGGGGAGCAGTTCTTC
NA,TRBJ1-1,NA,TRBV29-1,14,CSVEGGRSNTEASF,TGCAGCGTAGAAGGTGGCAGATCGAACACTGAAGCTTCCTTT
NA,TRBJ2-7,TRBD1,TRBV20-1,15,CSAIAHRTGDYEQYF,TGCAGCGCTATAGCCCACCGGACAGGGGATTACGAGCAGTACTTC
few,TRBJ2-1,NA,TRBV10-3,14,CTISESSRGNEQFF,TGTACCATCAGTGAGTCGAGTAGGGGGAACGAGCAGTTCTTC
NA,TRBJ2-7,TRBD2,TRBV5-1,14,CASSFSGSRNEQYF,TGCGCCAGCAGCTTTAGCGGGAGTCGTAACGAGCAGTACTTC
NA,TRBJ2-1,TRBD2,TRBV29-1,16,CSVESMLAGGHNEEFF,TGCAGCGTTGAGTCCATGCTAGCGGGCGGTCACAATGAGGAGTTCTTC
NA,TRBJ2-1,NA,TRBV11-2,15,CASTLEGGAYNEQFF,TGTGCTAGCACCCTCGAAGGAGGAGCTTACAATGAGCAGTTCTTC
NA,TRBJ2-1,NA,TRBV10-2,13,CDSSRSSYNEQLF,TGCGACAGCAGCCGGAGCTCCTACAATGAGCAGCTCTTC
NA,TRBJ2-7,NA,TRBV6-2/TRBV6-3,14,CASTGGICGAEEYF,TGTGCCAGCACCGGCGGGATCTGCGGGGCCGAGGAGTATTTC
NA,TRBJ2-6,TRBD1,TRBV25-1,17,CASSKTGGRSVATVLTF,TGTGCCAGCAGTAAAACAGGGGGCCGGTCTGTGGCCACCGTCCTGACTTTC
once,TRBJ2-7,NA,TRBV29-1,16,CSVGTGTNGSELEQYF,TGCAGCGTCGGGACGGGAACTAACGGGAGTGAACTCGAGCAGTACTTC
NA,TRBJ2-6,TRBD2,TRBV10-3,20,CAISERGTSGRDFGDNVLTF,TGTGCCATCAGTGAACGTGGGACTAGCGGGAGGGACTTTGGGGACAACGTCTTGACTTTC
NA,TRBJ2-2,NA,TRBV29-1,14,CSVGVLVDTGELFF,TGCAGTGTGGGGGTCCTAGTGGACACCGGGGAGCTGTTTTTT
NA,TRBJ1-2,NA,TRBV7-9,17,CTSSLETGSGSRYGYTF,TGTACCAGTAGCTTAGAAACAGGCTCCGGGTCGCGCTATGGCTACACCTTC
NA,TRBJ2-3,NA,TRBV20-1,12,CSVIASTDTQYF,TGCAGTGTTATCGCTAGCACAGATACGCAGTATTTT
NA,TRBJ2-3,NA,TRBV6-1,13,CASNEGHNQPQYF,TGTGCCAGCAATGAAGGTCACAATCAGCCCCAGTATTTT
NA,TRBJ1-5,NA,TRBV29-1,13,CSVVVDYNQPQHF,TGTAGCGTTGTGGTGGATTATAATCAGCCCCAGCATTTT
NA,TRBJ2-1,TRBD2,TRBV6-4,14,CASSNTGTSNEQFF,TGTGCCAGCAGTAACACCGGGACTAGCAATGAGCAGTTCTTC
many,TRBJ1-3,NA,TRBV5-8,16,CASSPARGNSGNTIYF,TGTGCCAGCAGCCCCGCCCGAGGGAACTCTGGAAACACCATATATTTT
few,TRBJ1-6,NA,TRBV28,14,CASKQRDTSSPLHF,TGTGCCAGCAAACAGAGGGACACATCTTCACCCCTCCACTTT
NA,TRBJ2-1,TRBD2,TRBV19,17,CASSIGIGGNSYNEQFF,TGTGCCAGTAGTATAGGAATCGGGGGGAACTCCTACAATGAGCAGTTCTTC
many,TRBJ2-2,NA,TRBV24-1,15,CATSDLMGNTGELFF,TGTGCCACCAGTGATTTGATGGGGAACACCGGGGAGCTGTTTTTT
NA,TRBJ1-1,NA,TRBV6-5,15,CANSYSRRGGAGAFF,TGTGCCAACAGTTACTCCCGCAGGGGTGGGGCTGGGGCTTTCTTT
NA,TRBJ2-6,TRBD2,TRBV10-3,20,CAVSEHETDGRDSGTNVLTF,TGTGCCGTCAGTGAACATGAGACTGACGGGAGGGACTCTGGGACCAACGTTCTGACTTTC
NA,TRBJ2-5,TRBD2,TRBV6-1,15,CANSVSTSGRGTQYF,TGTGCCAACAGTGTTTCGACTAGCGGGAGGGGGACCCAGTACTTC
few,TRBJ2-5,TRBD2,TRBV11-3,15,CASSQGLAEEETQYF,TGTGCCAGCAGCCAAGGACTAGCGGAGGAGGAGACACAGTACTTC
many,TRBJ2-1,TRBD1,TRBV29-1,14,CSAQDRSSYNEQFF,TGCAGCGCCCAGGACAGGAGCTCCTACAATGAGCAGTTCTTC
NA,TRBJ2-5,NA,TRBV11-3,14,CVSSKDTNQETQYF,TGTGTCAGCAGCAAAGATACGAACCAAGAGACCCAGTACTTC
NA,TRBJ2-5,TRBD2,TRBV11-3,14,CANSPSGVGETQYF,TGTGCCAACAGTCCTAGCGGGGTCGGGGAGACCCAGTACTTC
NA,TRBJ2-2,NA,TRBV30,12,CAWSEESGELFF,TGTGCCTGGAGTGAGGAGTCCGGGGAGCTGTTTTTT
NA,TRBJ2-2,NA,TRBV6-6,15,CASGGSSRNTGELFF,TGTGCCAGCGGTGGTTCTAGCAGGAACACCGGCGAGCTGTTTTTT
few,TRBJ2-3,TRBD2,TRBV11-2,12,CTSVGGTDTQYF,TGTACCAGCGTGGGGGGGACAGATACGCAGTATTTT
NA,TRBJ2-3,NA,TRBV11-3,17,CASSPTSRRPMYDTQYF,TGTGCTAGCAGCCCTACTAGCAGGAGGCCGATGTATGATACGCAATATTTT
few,TRBJ2-1,TRBD1,TRBV6-5,13,CASVVKGANEQFF,TGTGCCAGTGTAGTTAAGGGGGCTAATGAGCAGTTCTTC
NA,TRBJ2-1,NA,TRBV29-1,14,CSVVSGSSYNEQSF,TGCAGCGTTGTTTCGGGAAGCTCCTACAATGAGCAGTCCTTC
NA,TRBJ2-3,NA,TRBV11-3,16,CASSSRLPDRTDTQYF,TGTGCCAGCAGCTCCAGGCTACCAGATAGAACAGATACGCAGTATTTT